Sequencing of this T cell receptor (beta chain) was carried out in a study of tumor-infiltrating lymphocytes in primary liver carcinoma. In the study overall: With diameters of about 4 to 10 cm, tumors were stage T1-T3 N0M0. The study, taken as a whole, reports: Blood trailed tumors significantly in top-250-clone fraction (p = 0.039). The study found only about 7.5-25% of top clones in all five tumor regions.

Both RNA and DNA were isolated together from around 18-30 mg of bulk tissue that had not been sorted. Five separate regions of each tumor underwent sampling. Comment on this clonotype: Its target is unknown.

V lost 4 bases and J lost 7, with 23 bases in between. Germline loops: CDR1 SGHRS, CDR2 YFSETQ. This CDR3 is built from 16 residues. Total RNA (roughly 540 ng) served as template for TCR beta cDNA synthesis primed by a constant-region primer. The TCR beta library was amplified through three nested multiplex PCR rounds in a modified ARM-PCR procedure. TRBV1-TRBV30 forward primers and a C-beta reverse primer were used in the first two PCR rounds, which each ran for around 11 cycles. TCRdb re-derived calls from the multiplex PCR reads in MiXCR, one entry per CDR3 protein. The sample shows tens of thousands of distinct CDR3 sequences, approximately 77% of them seen only once.

This rearrangement joins TRBV5-1 to TRBJ2-5; weak D call: TRBD1 (5 bases). The sequence derives from a man between 40 and 49 years old with primary liver carcinoma and hepatitis B virus infection. Sequencing was done on a sample of liver tumor tissue from sampling region 1. Subset denoted: tumor region T1, superior pole. The CDR3 coding sequence is TGCGCCAGCAGCCCTTCGACAGTGTCGAATTCCGGGACCCAGTACTTC. It yields the protein CASSPSTVSNSGTQYF.